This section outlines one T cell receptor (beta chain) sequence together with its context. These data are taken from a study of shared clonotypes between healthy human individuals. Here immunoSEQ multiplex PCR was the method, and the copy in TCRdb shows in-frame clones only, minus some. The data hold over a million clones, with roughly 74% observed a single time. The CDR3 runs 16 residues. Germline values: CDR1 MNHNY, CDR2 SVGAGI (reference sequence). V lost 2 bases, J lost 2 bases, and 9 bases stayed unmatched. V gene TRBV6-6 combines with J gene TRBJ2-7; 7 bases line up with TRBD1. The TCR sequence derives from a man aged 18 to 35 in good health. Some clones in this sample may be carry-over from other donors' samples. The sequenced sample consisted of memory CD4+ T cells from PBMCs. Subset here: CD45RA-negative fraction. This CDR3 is CASSYPGGTAPYEQYF. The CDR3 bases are TGTGCCAGCAGTTACCCCGGTGGGACAGCCCCCTACGAGCAGTACTTC.